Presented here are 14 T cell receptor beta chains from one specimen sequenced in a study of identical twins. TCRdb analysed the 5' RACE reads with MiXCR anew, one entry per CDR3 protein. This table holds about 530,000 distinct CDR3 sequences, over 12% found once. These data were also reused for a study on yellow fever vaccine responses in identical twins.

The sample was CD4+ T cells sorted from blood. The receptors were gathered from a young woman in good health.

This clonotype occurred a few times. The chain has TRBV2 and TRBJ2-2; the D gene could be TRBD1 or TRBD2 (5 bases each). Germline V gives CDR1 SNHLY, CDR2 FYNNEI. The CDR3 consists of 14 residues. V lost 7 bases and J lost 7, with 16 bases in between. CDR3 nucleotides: TGTGCCAGCACCCGGGACGTAACTATCGGGGAGCTGTTTTTT. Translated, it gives CASTRDVTIGELFF.

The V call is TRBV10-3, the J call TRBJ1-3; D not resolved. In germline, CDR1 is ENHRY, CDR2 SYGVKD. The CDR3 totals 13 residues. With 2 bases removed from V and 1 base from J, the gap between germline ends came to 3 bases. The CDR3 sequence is CAISEDSGNTIYF. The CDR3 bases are TGTGCCATCAGTGAGGATTCTGGAAACACCATATATTTT.

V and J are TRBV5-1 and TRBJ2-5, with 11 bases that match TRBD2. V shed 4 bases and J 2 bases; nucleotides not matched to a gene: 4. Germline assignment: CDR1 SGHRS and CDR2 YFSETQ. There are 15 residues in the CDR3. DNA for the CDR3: TGCGCCAGCAGCGCGACTAGCGGGGAACAAGAGACCCAGTACTTC. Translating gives CASSATSGEQETQYF.

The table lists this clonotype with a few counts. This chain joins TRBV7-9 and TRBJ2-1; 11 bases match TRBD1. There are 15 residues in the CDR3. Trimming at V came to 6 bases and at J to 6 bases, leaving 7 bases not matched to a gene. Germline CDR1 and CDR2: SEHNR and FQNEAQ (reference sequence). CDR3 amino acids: CASRVDRGRLNEQFF. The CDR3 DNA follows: TGTGCCAGCAGGGTGGACAGGGGGCGGCTCAATGAGCAGTTCTTC. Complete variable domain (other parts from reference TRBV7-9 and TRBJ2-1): DTGVSQNPRHKITKRGQNVTFRCDPISEHNRLYWYRQTLGQGPEFLTYFQNEAQLEKSRLLSDRFSAERPKGSFSTLEIQRTEQGDSAMYLCASRVDRGRLNEQFFGPGTRLTVL.

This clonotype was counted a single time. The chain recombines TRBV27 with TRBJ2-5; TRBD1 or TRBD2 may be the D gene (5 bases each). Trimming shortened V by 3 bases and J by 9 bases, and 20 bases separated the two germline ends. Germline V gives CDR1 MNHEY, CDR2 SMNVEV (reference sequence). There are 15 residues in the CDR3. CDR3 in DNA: TGTGCCAGCAGTTTGACCTTTAGGGACGTAGGGGCCCAGTACTTC. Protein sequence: CASSLTFRDVGAQYF.

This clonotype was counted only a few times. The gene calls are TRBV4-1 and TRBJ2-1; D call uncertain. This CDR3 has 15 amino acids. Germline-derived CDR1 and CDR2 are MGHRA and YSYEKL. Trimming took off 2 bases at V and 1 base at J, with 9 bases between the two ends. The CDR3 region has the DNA TGCGCCAGCAGCCAATCTGCCGAGTCCTACAATGAGCAGTTCTTC. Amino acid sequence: CASSQSAESYNEQFF.

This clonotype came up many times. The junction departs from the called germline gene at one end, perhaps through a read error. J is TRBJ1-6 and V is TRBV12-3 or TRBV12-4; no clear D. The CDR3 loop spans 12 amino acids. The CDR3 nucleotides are TGCGCCAGCAGCTTTGGGGATTCACCCCTCCACTTT. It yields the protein CASSFGDSPLHF.

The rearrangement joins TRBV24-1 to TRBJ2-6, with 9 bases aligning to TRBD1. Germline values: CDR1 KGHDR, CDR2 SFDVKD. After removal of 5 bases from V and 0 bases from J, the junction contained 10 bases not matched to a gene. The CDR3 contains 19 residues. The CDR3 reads CATSASWGDRDSGANVLTF. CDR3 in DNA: TGTGCCACCAGTGCCTCCTGGGGGGACAGGGACTCTGGGGCCAACGTCCTGACTTTC.

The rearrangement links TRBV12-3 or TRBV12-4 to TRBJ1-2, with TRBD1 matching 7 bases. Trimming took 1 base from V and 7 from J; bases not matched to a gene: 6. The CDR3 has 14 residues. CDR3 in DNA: TGTGCCAGCAGTTTAGTGAGAGGGGGCTTTGGCTACACCTTC. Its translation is CASSLVRGGFGYTF.

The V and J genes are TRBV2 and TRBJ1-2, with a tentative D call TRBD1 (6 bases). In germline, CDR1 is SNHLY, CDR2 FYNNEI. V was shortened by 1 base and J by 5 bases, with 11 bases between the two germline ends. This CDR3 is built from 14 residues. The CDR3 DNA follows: TGTGCCAGCAGTGAAGAAGCCAGGGGATATGGCTACACCTTC. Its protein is CASSEEARGYGYTF.

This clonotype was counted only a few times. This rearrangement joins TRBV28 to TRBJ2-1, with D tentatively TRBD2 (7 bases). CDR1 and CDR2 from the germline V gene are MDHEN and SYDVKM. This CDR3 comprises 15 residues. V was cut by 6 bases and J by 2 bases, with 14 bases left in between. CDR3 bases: TGTGCCAGCAGGGGTCCCGGGGGGCCCTACAATGAGCAGTTCTTC. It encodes CASRGPGGPYNEQFF.

The CDR3 region has the DNA TGTGCCAGTCGGGACAGAACTACCTACGAGCAGTACTTC. Encoded protein: CASRDRTTYEQYF. This rearrangement joins TRBV12-3 or TRBV12-4 to TRBJ2-7; TRBD1 matches at 7 bases. J gave up 2 bases and V 9 bases, and 7 bases lay outside the gene matches. CDR3 size: 13 residues.

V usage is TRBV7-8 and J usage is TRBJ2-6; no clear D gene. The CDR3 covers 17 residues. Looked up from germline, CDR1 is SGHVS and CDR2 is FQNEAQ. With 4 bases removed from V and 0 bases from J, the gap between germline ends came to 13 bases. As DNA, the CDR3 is TGTGCCAGCAGCTCCCCCCCTAGGTCCTCTGGGGCCAACGTCCTGACTTTC. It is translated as CASSSPPRSSGANVLTF.

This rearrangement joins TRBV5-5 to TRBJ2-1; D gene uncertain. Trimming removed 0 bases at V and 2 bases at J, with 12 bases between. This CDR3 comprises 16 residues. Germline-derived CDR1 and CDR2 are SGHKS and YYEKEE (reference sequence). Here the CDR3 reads CASSLGVTSAYNEQFF. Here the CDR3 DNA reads TGTGCCAGCAGCTTGGGGGTGACTTCGGCCTACAATGAGCAGTTCTTC.